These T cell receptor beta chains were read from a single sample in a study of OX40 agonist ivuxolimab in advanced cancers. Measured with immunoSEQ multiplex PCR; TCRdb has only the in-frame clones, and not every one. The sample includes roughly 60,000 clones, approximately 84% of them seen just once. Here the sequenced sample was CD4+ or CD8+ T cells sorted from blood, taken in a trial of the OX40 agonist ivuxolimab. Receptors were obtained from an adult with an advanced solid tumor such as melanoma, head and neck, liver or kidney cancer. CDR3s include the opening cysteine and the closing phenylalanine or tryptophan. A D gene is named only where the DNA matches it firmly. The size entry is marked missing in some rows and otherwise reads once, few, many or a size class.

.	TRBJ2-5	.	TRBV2	TGTGCCAGCAGTGATTTACGGGTAGAGACCCAGTACTTC	CASSDLRVETQYF
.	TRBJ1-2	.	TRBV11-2	TGTGCCAGCAGCTTAACAGGCGCTAACTATGGCTACACCTTC	CASSLTGANYGYTF
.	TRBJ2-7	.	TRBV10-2	TGCGCCAGCCTGGGGGACACTATATACTACGAGCAGTACTTC	CASLGDTIYYEQYF
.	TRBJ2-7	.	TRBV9	TGTGCCAGCAGCGCTACGCCCTGGGGCGAGCAGTACTTC	CASSATPWGEQYF
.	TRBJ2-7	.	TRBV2	TGTGCCAGCATGGCCTACGAGCAGTACTTC	CASMAYEQYF
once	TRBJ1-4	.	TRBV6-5	TGTGGTCCGCCCGACGGGGCAACTAATGAAAAACTGTTTTTT	CGPPDGATNEKLFF
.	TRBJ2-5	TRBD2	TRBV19	TGTGCCAGTAGTGCCATCTCTAGCGGGGACCCCGAAGAGACCCAGTACTTC	CASSAISSGDPEETQYF
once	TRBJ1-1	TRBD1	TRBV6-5	TGTGCCAGCAGTTCTACAGGGGGCACTGAAGCTTTCTTT	CASSSTGGTEAFF
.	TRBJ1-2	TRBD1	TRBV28	TGTGCCAGCAGGACTCGGGACAGGGCCTATGGCTACACCTTC	CASRTRDRAYGYTF
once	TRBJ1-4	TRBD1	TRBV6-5	TGTGCCAGCAGTCCGGACAGGGGGCAGGAAAAACTGTTTTTT	CASSPDRGQEKLFF
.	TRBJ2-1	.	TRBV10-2	TGCGCCAGCAGGATTAGGTTTCATGAGCAGTTCTTC	CASRIRFHEQFF
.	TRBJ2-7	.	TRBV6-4	TGTGACGCGGGCGAGCAGTACTTC	CDAGEQYF
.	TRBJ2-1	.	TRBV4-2	TGTGCCAGCAGCCAAGATCTGGGCCAGGGCTCCTACAATGAGCAGTTCTTC	CASSQDLGQGSYNEQFF
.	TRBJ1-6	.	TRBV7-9	TGTGCCAGCAGCTTAGACAGGGCTTCGAGCTCCTATAATTCACCCCTCCACTTT	CASSLDRASSSYNSPLHF
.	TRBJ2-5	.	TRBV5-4	TGTGCCAGCAGCCCCCAGTCTGAGTGGGAGACCCAGTACTTC	CASSPQSEWETQYF
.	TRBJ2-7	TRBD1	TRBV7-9	TGTGCCAGCAGCAGGACAGGGGGCACCTACGAGCAGTACTTC	CASSRTGGTYEQYF
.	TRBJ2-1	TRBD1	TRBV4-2	TGTGCCAGCAGCCAAGCCCTCGACAGGGTTAATGAGCAGTTCTTC	CASSQALDRVNEQFF
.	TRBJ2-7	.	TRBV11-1	TGTGCCAGCAGCTTAGGAGGGGGTTCCTACGAGCAGTACTTC	CASSLGGGSYEQYF
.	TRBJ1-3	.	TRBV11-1	TGTGCCAGCAGCTTATCGGTGGAAAACACCATATATTTT	CASSLSVENTIYF
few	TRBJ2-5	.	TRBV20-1	TGCAGTGCCAAAAGCGAGACCCAGTACTTC	CSAKSETQYF
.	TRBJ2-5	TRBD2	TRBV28	TGTGCCAACCCCCTGGAGGCTAGCGGGATTCAAGAGACCCAGTACTTC	CANPLEASGIQETQYF
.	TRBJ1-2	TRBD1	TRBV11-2	TGTGCCAGCAGCTTAGGTCCCGGGACAGGGGTTAACTATGGCTACACCTTC	CASSLGPGTGVNYGYTF